This T cell receptor (beta chain) was captured in a study of early T cells in non-severe SARS-CoV-2 infection. Across the study: Unsorted whole-blood RNA was sequenced in bulk, leaving chains unpaired.

Regarding the study as a whole: Anti-spike CD8 responses were favored in VDJdb matching, and private and CD4 specificities were missed.

The length of the CDR3 is 18 residues. J gave up 0 bases and V 7 bases, and 15 bases lay outside the gene matches. Germline V lookup: CDR1 SGHRS, CDR2 YFSETQ. Individual cDNA molecules were tagged with unique molecular identifiers, the study reported. TCRdb re-called the 5' RACE reads with MiXCR, one entry per CDR3 protein. The sample has under 80,000 distinct CDR3 sequences, 10% to 15% seen once. Details on this clonotype: As yet, its antigen is unknown.

Sequenced input: whole blood. The chain has TRBV5-1 and TRBJ2-2, with TRBD2 matching over 7 bases. The sequence came from an adult who was a healthcare worker with PCR-confirmed SARS-CoV-2 infection or an uninfected control (not recorded which). This CDR3 reads CASGQSQRGPANTGELFF. Written as DNA, the CDR3 is TGCGCCAGCGGCCAAAGCCAGCGGGGACCTGCGAACACCGGGGAGCTGTTTTTT. Together with reference TRBV5-1 and TRBJ2-2, the CDR3 gives the full variable domain: KAGVTQTPRYLIKTRGQQVTLSCSPISGHRSVSWYQQTPGQGLQFLFEYFSETQRNKGNFPGRFSGRQFSNSRSEMNVSTLELGDSALYLCASGQSQRGPANTGELFFGEGSRLTVL.